Shown below are 28 T cell receptor beta chains from a single sample sequenced in a study of cytomegalovirus exposure and HLA in healthy donors. The PCR employed 60 Vbeta primers together with 13 Jbeta primers. Sequencing was performed with immunoSEQ multiplex PCR; in TCRdb, only in-frame clones are kept and a portion is missing. This table holds over 120,000 clones, 65% to 80% found once. The material sequenced was PBMCs. The receptor source for this set is a man aged 25 to 45 in good health and CMV-seronegative.

The genes are TRBV7-9 and TRBJ2-1, with 9 bases lining up with TRBD1. Germline CDR1 reads SEHNR; CDR2 reads FQNEAQ (reference sequence). Unmatched junction bases numbered 13, after V lost 4 bases and J lost 9 bases. The CDR3 spans 16 residues. The CDR3 coding sequence is TGTGCCAGCAGCTCGCCGGGGGGACAGGGAGGTGTTGAGCAGTTCTTC. It translates to CASSSPGGQGGVEQFF.

The gene calls are TRBV19 and TRBJ2-7; D possibly corresponds to TRBD1 (6 bases). Germline V gene data show CDR1 as LNHDA and CDR2 as SQIVND (reference sequence). CDR3 length equals 14 residues. Trimming shortened V by 5 bases and J by 3 bases, and 14 bases separated the two germline ends. As DNA, the CDR3 is TGTGCCAGTAGTCCTGCCGGACAGAGCTACGAGCAGTACTTC. Translation gives CASSPAGQSYEQYF. Based on the CDR3 plus reference TRBV19 and TRBJ2-7, the full variable domain is DGGITQSPKYLFRKEGQNVTLSCEQNLNHDAMYWYRQDPGQGLRLIYYSQIVNDFQKGDIAEGYSVSREKKESFPLTVTSAQKNPTAFYLCASSPAGQSYEQYFGPGTRLTVT.

The V gene is TRBV5-1, the J gene TRBJ2-5, with TRBD2 identical over 7 bases. Per the germline V gene, CDR1 is SGHRS and CDR2 is YFSETQ. The CDR3 contains 14 residues. V lost 6 bases to trimming and J lost 0 bases; unmatched junction nucleotides: 5. The CDR3 sequence is CASTASGNQETQYF. The CDR3 nucleotides read TGCGCCAGCACCGCTAGCGGAAACCAAGAGACCCAGTACTTC.

J is TRBJ2-1 and V is TRBV19; D is possibly TRBD2 (5 bases). There are 12 residues in the CDR3. Trimming shortened V by 5 bases and J by 10 bases, and 12 bases separated the two germline ends. The V gene's germline CDR1 is LNHDA and CDR2 SQIVND (reference sequence). DNA for the CDR3: TGTGCCAGTAGTCCCCCTTCGGGGGAGCAGTTCTTC. It specifies CASSPPSGEQFF.

The V and J genes are TRBV30 and TRBJ1-5; TRBD1 matches at 9 bases. Germline V gene data show CDR1 as GTSNPN and CDR2 as SVGIG (reference sequence). The CDR3 is 14 amino acids. V shed 1 base, J shed 4 bases, and the junction held 2 bases outside the gene matches. CDR3 in DNA: TGTGCCTGGAGTGGAGGGACAGGGAATCAGCCCCAGCATTTT. Its translation is CAWSGGTGNQPQHF.

V is TRBV30 and J is TRBJ2-2, with 12 positions matching TRBD2. The V gene end was trimmed by 3 bases and the J gene end by 4 bases; junction bases not matched to a gene: 9. CDR1 is GTSNPN, CDR2 SVGIG, per germline (reference sequence). The CDR3 sequence is 17 residues long. The CDR3 DNA follows: TGTGCCTGGAGGTTTCTAGCGGGAGGGCCGGGCACCGGGGAGCTGTTTTTT. It is translated as CAWRFLAGGPGTGELFF. The full variable domain, completed using reference TRBV30 and TRBJ2-2, is SQTIHQWPATLVQPVGSPLSLECTVEGTSNPNLYWYRQAAGRGLQLLFYSVGIGQISSEVPQNLSASRPQDRQFILSSKKLLLSDSGFYLCAWRFLAGGPGTGELFFGEGSRLTVL.

The rearrangement joins TRBV27 to TRBJ2-7; D might be TRBD1 (5 bases). The germline CDR1 and CDR2 sequences are MNHEY and SMNVEV (reference sequence). Trimming shortened V by 8 bases and J by 1 base, and 6 bases separated the two germline ends. The CDR3 extends over 11 amino acids. The CDR3 loop is CASGASYEQYF. CDR3 nucleotide sequence: TGTGCCAGCGGGGCTTCCTACGAGCAGTACTTC.

V and J are TRBV19 and TRBJ2-7, with 14 bases lining up with TRBD2. With V trimmed by 9 bases and J by 5 bases, 6 bases remained unmatched. The germline V gene has CDR1 LNHDA and CDR2 SQIVND (reference sequence). CDR3 length: 14 residues. Written as DNA, the CDR3 is TGTGCCAGCCCCTGGGGACTAGCGGGAGACGAGCAGTACTTC. Translated, it gives CASPWGLAGDEQYF. The whole variable domain, remainder taken from reference TRBV19 and TRBJ2-7, is DGGITQSPKYLFRKEGQNVTLSCEQNLNHDAMYWYRQDPGQGLRLIYYSQIVNDFQKGDIAEGYSVSREKKESFPLTVTSAQKNPTAFYLCASPWGLAGDEQYFGPGTRLTVT.

The chain joins TRBV2 to TRBJ1-1, with TRBD1 identical over 8 bases. V lost 10 bases to trimming and J lost 3 bases; unmatched junction nucleotides: 7. The CDR3 runs 13 residues. CDR1 is SNHLY, CDR2 FYNNEI, per germline. In DNA form, the CDR3 reads TGTGCCACTCGGACAGGGAGGGACACTGAAGCTTTCTTT. This gives the protein CATRTGRDTEAFF.

The V and J genes are TRBV5-6 and TRBJ2-5, with D possibly matching TRBD2 (5 bases). V dropped 4 bases and J dropped 4 bases, with 20 bases sitting between them. Germline values: CDR1 SGHDT, CDR2 YYEEEE. CDR3 size: 16 residues. The CDR3 reads CASSPPTSGWGETQYF. CDR3 coding DNA: TGTGCCAGCAGCCCTCCAACCTCGGGATGGGGAGAGACCCAGTACTTC.

The chain uses TRBV7-9 and TRBJ2-2; D is uncertain. The V and J ends lost 3 bases and 2 bases respectively, with 7 bases between them. CDR3 size: 14 residues. Germline CDR1 is SEHNR and CDR2 is FQNEAQ (reference sequence). The CDR3 DNA is TGTGCCAGCAGCTTGGCGGCCAACACCGGGGAGCTGTTTTTT. This sequence encodes CASSLAANTGELFF.

The V call is TRBV29-1, the J call TRBJ2-1; TRBD1 matches 8 bases. CDR1 and CDR2 (germline): SQVTM, ANQGSEA. The CDR3 contains 13 residues. CDR3 coding DNA: TGCACCGGATGGGCAGGGGGCCACAATGAGCAGTTCTTC. Translating gives CTGWAGGHNEQFF.

This clone was found a few times. CDR3 nucleotide sequence: TGTGCCAGCAGTACGAACGGGATTACCTACGAGCAGTACTTC. Translating it yields CASSTNGITYEQYF. The chain has TRBV28 and TRBJ2-7; a possible D gene is TRBD2 (5 bases). V lost 5 bases to trimming and J lost 2 bases, with 13 bases between them. The germline V gene has CDR1 MDHEN and CDR2 SYDVKM. This CDR3 spans 14 amino acids.

CDR3 loop: CASSSGQGKGQYF. CDR3 coding DNA: TGTGCCAGCAGCTCCGGACAGGGAAAGGGGCAGTACTTC. The chain couples TRBV13 to TRBJ2-7, with TRBD1 identical over 8 bases. The CDR3 extends over 13 amino acids. V dropped 4 bases and J dropped 9; count of bases not matched to a gene: 8. Germline V CDR1 and CDR2: PRHDT, FYEKMQ (reference sequence). Filled out from reference TRBV13 and TRBJ2-7, the complete variable domain reads AAGVIQSPRHLIKEKRETATLKCYPIPRHDTVYWYQQGPGQDPQFLISFYEKMQSDKGSIPDRFSAQQFSDYHSELNMSSLELGDSALYFCASSSGQGKGQYFGPGTRLTVT.

This clone appeared once. A junction end diverges from the germline sequence, so it may reflect a read error. The V gene is TRBV14, the J gene TRBJ2-6; 12 bases match TRBD2. The CDR3 covers 17 residues. Germline loops: CDR1 SGHDN, CDR2 FVKESK. CDR3 sequence reads: CASSASGRESGANGLTF. Written as DNA, the CDR3 is TGTGCCAGCTCGGCTAGCGGGAGGGAATCCGGGGCCAACGGCCTGACTTTC. The variable domain in full, completed from reference TRBV14 and TRBJ2-6, reads EAGVTQFPSHSVIEKGQTVTLRCDPISGHDNLYWYRRVMGKEIKFLLHFVKESKQDESGMPNNRFLAERTGGTYSTLKVQPAELEDSGVYFCASSASGRESGANGLTFGAGSRLTVL.

J is TRBJ2-3 and V is TRBV28, with 12 nucleotides matching TRBD2. J was trimmed by 2 bases and V by 6 bases; bases with no gene match: 6. This CDR3 contains 16 residues. Germline V lookup: CDR1 MDHEN, CDR2 SYDVKM. The CDR3 here is CASSQTSGGFTDTQYF. The CDR3 DNA sequence: TGTGCCAGCAGCCAGACTAGCGGGGGATTCACAGATACGCAGTATTTT.

This chain connects TRBV5-1 to TRBJ2-3; D may be TRBD2 (7 bases). Trimming took off 7 bases at V and 8 bases at J, with 14 bases between the two ends. The CDR3 has 12 amino acids. CDR1 and CDR2 (germline): SGHRS, YFSETQ. The chain's CDR3 is CASRTGGGTQYF. CDR3 DNA: TGCGCCAGCCGAACGGGGGGCGGTACGCAGTATTTT.

This clone has a handful of counts. The chain combines TRBV5-1 with TRBJ2-7; 14 nucleotides agree with TRBD2. V was pared by 5 bases and J by 3 bases, with 7 bases of the junction left unmatched. This CDR3 region has 16 residues. CDR1 and CDR2 from the germline V gene are SGHRS and YFSETQ. The CDR3 spells CASSPGLAGDYYEQYF. The CDR3 DNA reads TGCGCCAGCAGTCCGGGACTAGCGGGAGACTACTACGAGCAGTACTTC.

The V call is TRBV5-1, the J call TRBJ1-1; tentatively, D is TRBD1 (6 bases). Trimming cost V 3 bases and J 5 bases, with 11 bases left between them. The germline V gene encodes CDR1 SGHRS and CDR2 YFSETQ. The CDR3 contains 13 residues. In nucleotides, the CDR3 is TGCGCCAGCAGCTCCCAACAGGGAACTGAAGCTTTCTTT. Encoded protein: CASSSQQGTEAFF.

The V gene is TRBV13, the J gene TRBJ1-1; no firm D call. Germline values: CDR1 PRHDT, CDR2 FYEKMQ (reference sequence). This CDR3 is 13 amino acids long. Trimming shortened V by 3 bases and J by 1 base, and 6 bases separated the two germline ends. As DNA, the CDR3 is TGTGCCAGCAGCTTCCAGAAGAACACTGAAGCTTTCTTT. Its translation: CASSFQKNTEAFF.

The chain uses TRBV2 and TRBJ2-2; maybe TRBD1 (5 bases). CDR1 is SNHLY, CDR2 FYNNEI, per germline. Trimming cost V 6 bases and J 3 bases, with 8 bases left between them. This CDR3 comprises 13 residues. The CDR3 nucleotides are TGTGCCAGCAGGATGGGGCACACCGGGGAGCTGTTTTTT. It specifies CASRMGHTGELFF.

The chain joins TRBV5-1 to TRBJ2-3; D may be TRBD1 (5 bases). V was cut by 1 base and J by 5 bases, with 17 bases left in between. The CDR3 contains 16 residues. The germline V gene encodes CDR1 SGHRS and CDR2 YFSETQ. Here the CDR3 reads CASSLNQGSSLDTQYF. Written as DNA, the CDR3 is TGCGCCAGCAGCTTGAACCAGGGTTCGTCGTTAGATACGCAGTATTTT.

The chain is built from TRBV6-6 and TRBJ1-5; D unresolved. CDR3 length: 10 amino acids. CDR1 is MNHNY and CDR2 is SVGAGI in the germline V gene (reference sequence). V lost 10 bases to trimming and J lost 8 bases, with 9 bases between them. CDR3 residues: CATSSEPQHF. The CDR3 nucleotides read TGTGCCACCTCATCGGAGCCCCAGCATTTT.

This chain links TRBV30 with TRBJ2-7, with D perhaps matching TRBD2 (5 bases). Trimming pared 1 base from V and 2 bases from J, leaving 9 bases between. Germline CDR1 and CDR2: GTSNPN and SVGIG (reference sequence). The CDR3 extends over 13 amino acids. The CDR3 DNA is TGTGCCTGGAGTGGAGGGCTCGCCTACGAGCAGTACTTC. Residues: CAWSGGLAYEQYF.

This chain links TRBV4-2 with TRBJ1-6; 7 bases are a match to TRBD1. Germline-derived CDR1 and CDR2 are LGHNA and YNFKEQ. The CDR3 covers 14 residues. V shed 0 bases and J 10 bases; nucleotides not matched to a gene: 3. CDR3 sequence reads: CASSQDRGESPLHF. CDR3 nucleotide sequence: TGTGCCAGCAGCCAAGACAGGGGGGAGTCACCCCTCCACTTT.

The chain links TRBV10-2 to TRBJ2-7, with D possibly matching TRBD1 (6 bases). The CDR3 sequence is 16 residues long. Deletions cut 5 bases from V and 4 bases from J, with 21 bases between. The germline gives CDR1 WSHSY, CDR2 SAAADI. The CDR3 reads CASSLPGQSLTYEQYF. The CDR3 DNA sequence: TGCGCCAGCAGTCTACCAGGACAGTCTCTTACTTACGAGCAGTACTTC.

On this clone itself: The junction shows a germline mismatch at one end, possibly a read error. The chain combines TRBV5-1 with TRBJ2-4; 9 nucleotides line up with TRBD2. The CDR3 has 15 amino acids. Germline assignment: CDR1 SGHRS and CDR2 YFSETQ. CDR3 sequence reads: CASSLAGREGNSQYF. The CDR3 DNA reads TGCGCCAGCAGCTTGGCCGGGCGGGAGGGGAACAGTCAGTACTTC. The complete variable domain, with remaining parts taken from reference TRBV5-1 and TRBJ2-4, reads KAGVTQTPRYLIKTRGQQVTLSCSPISGHRSVSWYQQTPGQGLQFLFEYFSETQRNKGNFPGRFSGRQFSNSRSEMNVSTLELGDSALYLCASSLAGREGNSQYFGAGTRLSVL.

This clone came up once. The chain links TRBV7-2 to TRBJ1-6; 8 bases are a match to TRBD1. V trimming: 3 bases; J trimming: 3 bases; junction bases outside the gene matches: 1. This CDR3 region has 15 residues. Germline assignment: CDR1 SGHTA and CDR2 FQGNSA. DNA of the CDR3: TGTGCCAGCAGCTTGGACAGGGTCTATAATTCACCCCTCCACTTT. Protein sequence: CASSLDRVYNSPLHF.